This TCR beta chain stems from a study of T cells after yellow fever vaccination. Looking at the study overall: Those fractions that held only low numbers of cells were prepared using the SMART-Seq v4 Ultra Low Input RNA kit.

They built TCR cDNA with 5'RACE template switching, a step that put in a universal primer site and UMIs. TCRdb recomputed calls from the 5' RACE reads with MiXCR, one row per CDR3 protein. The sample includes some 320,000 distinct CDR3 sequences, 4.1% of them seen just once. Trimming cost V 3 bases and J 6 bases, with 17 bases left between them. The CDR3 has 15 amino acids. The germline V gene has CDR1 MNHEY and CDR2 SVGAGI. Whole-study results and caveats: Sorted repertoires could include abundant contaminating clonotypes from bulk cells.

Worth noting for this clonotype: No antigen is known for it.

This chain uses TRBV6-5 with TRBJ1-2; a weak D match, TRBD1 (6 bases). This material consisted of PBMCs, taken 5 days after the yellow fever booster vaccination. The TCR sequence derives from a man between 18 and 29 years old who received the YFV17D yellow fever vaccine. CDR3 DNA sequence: TGTGCCAGCAGTTATGTAGGGAGAGAGGGGGATGGCTACACCTTC. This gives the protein CASSYVGREGDGYTF.